The 28 T cell receptor beta chains listed next were all sequenced from one sample in a study of OX40 agonist ivuxolimab in advanced cancers. Sequenced by immunoSEQ multiplex PCR; TCRdb stores in-frame clones only, minus some. The repertoire has 60,000 to 90,000 clones, around 87% of them found once; the top ten carry 6.2%. Here the sequenced sample was CD4+ or CD8+ T cells sorted from blood, taken in a trial of the OX40 agonist ivuxolimab. These receptors came from an adult with an advanced solid tumor such as melanoma, head and neck, liver or kidney cancer.

The V and J genes are TRBV30 and TRBJ2-5, with D tentatively TRBD1 (5 bases). The length of the CDR3 is 15 residues. Looked up from germline, CDR1 is GTSNPN and CDR2 is SVGIG (reference sequence). The V end lost 0 bases, the J end lost 6 bases, and 17 bases lay between the germline ends. The CDR3: CAWSVATAQIKTQYF. DNA of the CDR3: TGTGCCTGGAGTGTAGCGACAGCTCAAATAAAGACCCAGTACTTC. The full variable domain, completed using reference TRBV30 and TRBJ2-5, is SQTIHQWPATLVQPVGSPLSLECTVEGTSNPNLYWYRQAAGRGLQLLFYSVGIGQISSEVPQNLSASRPQDRQFILSSKKLLLSDSGFYLCAWSVATAQIKTQYFGPGTRLLVL.

V gene TRBV9 combines with J gene TRBJ1-3, with D maybe TRBD1 (6 bases). Germline V gene sequence: CDR1 SGDLS, CDR2 YYNGEE. The CDR3 spans 17 residues. Trimming left V 4 bases short and J 0 bases short, with 17 bases between. The CDR3 DNA reads as TGTGCCAGCAGCTTAGTGGGGGGCCGAATCTCTGGAAACACCATATATTTT. This encodes CASSLVGGRISGNTIYF.

This chain links TRBV29-1 with TRBJ2-2, with 9 bases aligning to TRBD2. This CDR3 region has 16 residues. The ends lost 3 bases at V and 6 bases at J; junction bases unmatched: 11. Germline V gives CDR1 SQVTM, CDR2 ANQGSEA. The CDR3 here is CSVEAATSGGAGELFF. CDR3 nucleotide sequence: TGCAGCGTTGAGGCGGCGACTAGCGGCGGGGCCGGGGAGCTGTTTTTT.

V is TRBV10-2 and J is TRBJ1-2; D unclear. This CDR3 has 15 residues. Germline-derived CDR1 and CDR2 are WSHSY and SAAADI. Trimming took off 3 bases at V and 4 bases at J, with 15 bases between the two ends. Here the CDR3 DNA reads TGCGCCAGCAGTGATCAAGGCCCAGTGTCCTATGGCTACACCTTC. Translation: CASSDQGPVSYGYTF.

This rearrangement joins TRBV7-3 to TRBJ1-1; D gene unclear. The V gene lost 5 bases and the J gene lost 1 base, with 8 bases spanning the gap. CDR3 length: 13 residues. Germline values: CDR1 SGHTA, CDR2 FQGTGA. CDR3 protein: CASSLRRNTEAFF. For the CDR3, the DNA is TGTGCCAGCAGCCTTCGAAGGAACACTGAAGCTTTCTTT.

V is TRBV11-2 and J is TRBJ2-5, with TRBD2 matching over 7 bases. The V segment lost 5 bases and the J segment 4 bases; nucleotides outside the gene matches: 10. Germline loops: CDR1 SGHAT, CDR2 FQNNGV. This CDR3 spans 15 amino acids. The CDR3 DNA sequence: TGTGCCAGCAGCCTAGGGACGGGGGGATTAGAGACCCAGTACTTC. It translates to CASSLGTGGLETQYF.

The DNA of the CDR3 is TGTGCCAGCAGAGCGGGAGTAACAGATACGCAGTATTTT. Translated: CASRAGVTDTQYF. The chain uses TRBV6-5 and TRBJ2-3; TRBD2 matches at 8 bases. There are 13 residues in the CDR3. In germline, CDR1 is MNHEY, CDR2 SVGAGI. Trimming removed 6 bases from V and 3 bases from J; junction bases left unmatched: 2.

The gene calls are TRBV20-1 and TRBJ1-1, with D possibly matching TRBD1 (6 bases). Per germline, CDR1 DFQATT and CDR2 SNEGSKA (reference sequence). The CDR3 runs to 11 residues. Deletions cut 3 bases from V and 8 bases from J, with 10 bases between. The CDR3 bases are TGCAGTGCTAGTATAACAGGGGAAGCTTTCTTT. It encodes CSASITGEAFF.

This chain connects TRBV7-9 to TRBJ2-2; D gene uncertain. The germline CDR1 and CDR2 sequences are SEHNR and FQNEAQ (reference sequence). Trimming removed 2 bases from V and 4 bases from J, with 5 bases in between. CDR3 length: 13 residues. CDR3 amino acids: CASSLIGTGELFF. DNA of the CDR3: TGTGCCAGCAGCTTAATAGGCACCGGGGAGCTGTTTTTT.

The chain carries TRBV21-1 and TRBJ2-7. TRBV21-1 is tagged as a pseudogene. This CDR3 has 14 residues. The CDR3 region is CASSSRDQGHEQYF. DNA of the CDR3: TGTGCCAGCAGCTCCCGGGACCAGGGCCACGAGCAGTACTTC.

The gene calls are TRBV9 and TRBJ1-6; no definite D call. The V end was cut by 3 bases, the J end by 4 bases, with 14 bases between. Germline V CDR1 and CDR2: SGDLS, YYNGEE. CDR3 length: 16 residues. The CDR3 nucleotides read TGTGCCAGCAGCGATGAGGAGGGCAGATATAATTCACCCCTCCACTTT. Its protein product is CASSDEEGRYNSPLHF. Based on the CDR3 plus reference TRBV9 and TRBJ1-6, the full variable domain is DSGVTQTPKHLITATGQRVTLRCSPRSGDLSVYWYQQSLDQGLQFLIQYYNGEERAKGNILERFSAQQFPDLHSELNLSSLELGDSALYFCASSDEEGRYNSPLHFGNGTRLTVT.

The rearrangement links TRBV19 to TRBJ1-6; no firm D call. Germline CDR1 reads LNHDA; CDR2 reads SQIVND (reference sequence). The CDR3 contains 13 residues. The germline V and J ends were trimmed by 2 bases and 8 bases, with 7 bases remaining between them. CDR3 region: CASSINMDSPLHF. CDR3 DNA sequence: TGTGCCAGTAGTATAAATATGGATTCACCCCTCCACTTT.

DNA of the CDR3: TGTGCCAGCAGCTTGGGACCCACGGGCGAGACCCAGTACTTC. Protein product: CASSLGPTGETQYF. The gene calls are TRBV5-5 and TRBJ2-5, with D hard to call. In germline, CDR1 is SGHKS, CDR2 YYEKEE (reference sequence). The CDR3 has 14 residues. Trimming took off 0 bases at V and 5 bases at J, with 11 bases between the two ends.

The chain carries TRBV5-8 and TRBJ2-7, with a weak D call TRBD1 (5 bases). The CDR3 runs to 14 residues. CDR1 and CDR2 (germline): SGHTS, YDEGEE. The V and J ends lost 4 bases and 3 bases respectively, with 14 bases between them. CDR3 loop: CASSPSHRYYEQYF. CDR3 coding DNA: TGTGCCAGCAGCCCGTCGCACAGGTACTACGAGCAGTACTTC.

The chain links TRBV13 to TRBJ2-2; a possible D gene is TRBD1 (6 bases). Germline V gene sequence: CDR1 PRHDT, CDR2 FYEKMQ (reference sequence). Deletions cut 3 bases from V and 5 bases from J, with 19 bases between. The CDR3 is 17 residues long. The CDR3 DNA follows: TGTGCCAGCAGCTTCCTTAGTCGACAGGTTCGAACCGGGGAGCTGTTTTTT. Its translation: CASSFLSRQVRTGELFF.

This clone has only one observation. This chain joins TRBV19 and TRBJ2-7; tentative D call: TRBD2 (5 bases). Deletions cut 8 bases from V and 3 bases from J, with 14 bases between. This CDR3 is built from 13 residues. Looked up from germline, CDR1 is LNHDA and CDR2 is SQIVND (reference sequence). CDR3 nucleotide sequence: TGTGCCAGTCCCCCGCTCCGGGACTACGAGCAGTACTTC. Residues: CASPPLRDYEQYF.

This chain uses TRBV10-3 with TRBJ1-1; D uncertain. V gave up 5 bases and J gave up 7 bases, with 11 bases separating them. This CDR3 has 12 residues. The germline V gene has CDR1 ENHRY and CDR2 SYGVKD. CDR3 protein: CAISPLEGEAFF. Written as DNA, the CDR3 is TGTGCCATCAGTCCCCTTGAGGGTGAAGCTTTCTTT.

The rearrangement joins TRBV28 to TRBJ1-5, with D perhaps TRBD1 (6 bases). Per the germline V gene, CDR1 is MDHEN and CDR2 is SYDVKM. The CDR3 runs to 16 residues. Trimming took 1 base from V and 2 from J, leaving 12 bases between them. This chain's CDR3 is CASSLSQGGGNQPQHF. In DNA, the CDR3 is TGTGCCAGCAGTTTATCACAGGGAGGTGGCAATCAGCCCCAGCATTTT.

The chain carries TRBV5-1 and TRBJ2-5, with D tentatively TRBD2 (5 bases). In germline, CDR1 is SGHRS, CDR2 YFSETQ. The ends were cut back, 0 bases at V and 7 bases at J, with 10 bases in the middle. This CDR3 is built from 13 residues. CDR3 residues: CASSLDVEATQYF. DNA of the CDR3: TGCGCCAGCAGCTTGGACGTGGAGGCGACCCAGTACTTC.

This rearrangement joins TRBV7-8 to TRBJ2-2; D is possibly TRBD2 (5 bases). CDR1 SGHVS and CDR2 FQNEAQ come from the germline V gene. The CDR3 is 18 residues long. The germline V and J ends were trimmed by 1 base and 2 bases, with 17 bases remaining between them. For the CDR3, the DNA is TGTGCCAGCAGCTTAGTTTCCCCTCTAGCCGCCAACACCGGGGAGCTGTTTTTT. Translated, it gives CASSLVSPLAANTGELFF.

The chain links TRBV4-3 to TRBJ2-3; 7 nucleotides agree with TRBD1. The germline V gene encodes CDR1 LGHNA and CDR2 YSLEER. The CDR3 is 13 residues long. The trim removed 5 bases at V and 3 bases at J, leaving 2 bases unmatched. The CDR3 sequence is CASSSRGTDTQYF. DNA of the CDR3: TGCGCCAGCAGCTCCAGGGGGACAGATACGCAGTATTTT.

This chain links TRBV10-3 with TRBJ1-1; no clear D gene. Trimming pared 2 bases from V and 4 bases from J, leaving 11 bases between. The V gene's germline CDR1 is ENHRY and CDR2 SYGVKD. This CDR3 comprises 14 residues. CDR3 residues: CAISEPGRSTEAFF. The CDR3, as DNA: TGTGCCATCAGTGAGCCCGGCAGGAGCACTGAAGCTTTCTTT.

The V and J genes are TRBV28 and TRBJ1-1; 11 bases map to TRBD1. The CDR3 loop spans 15 amino acids. V lost 4 bases to trimming and J lost 3 bases; unmatched junction nucleotides: 4. The germline V gene has CDR1 MDHEN and CDR2 SYDVKM. CDR3 in DNA: TGTGCCAGCAGTTCCCCGGGACAGGGGGACACTGAAGCTTTCTTT. This encodes CASSSPGQGDTEAFF.

This chain connects TRBV21-1 to TRBJ2-1; no DNA check was done on the table's D call, TRBD1. TRBV21-1 is labeled a pseudogene. The CDR3 is 15 amino acids. CDR3: CASSKAAGRGNEQFF. Here the CDR3 DNA reads TGTGCCAGCAGCAAAGCGGCGGGCAGGGGGAACGAGCAGTTCTTC.

This chain connects TRBV5-6 to TRBJ2-1; 8 bases agree with TRBD2. Trimming cost V 4 bases and J 7 bases; bases outside gene matches: 10. Germline CDR1 SGHDT, CDR2 YYEEEE. The CDR3 runs 15 residues. The CDR3 reads CASSIGLAGKNEQFF. CDR3 coding DNA: TGTGCCAGCAGCATTGGACTAGCCGGAAAAAATGAGCAGTTCTTC.

The chain employs TRBV28 and TRBJ2-1, with 9 nucleotides matching TRBD1. The CDR3 sequence is 15 residues long. V shed 5 bases, J shed 10 bases, and the junction held 12 bases outside the gene matches. CDR1 and CDR2 (germline): MDHEN, SYDVKM. Here the CDR3 DNA reads TGTGCCAGCAGTGTAACAGGGGGCGACTGGGGGGAGCAGTTCTTC. This sequence encodes CASSVTGGDWGEQFF.

This chain joins TRBV7-2 and TRBJ2-2; 8 nucleotides line up with TRBD2. V lost 3 bases to trimming and J lost 7 bases; unmatched junction nucleotides: 4. CDR1 is SGHTA and CDR2 is FQGNSA in the germline V gene. The CDR3 runs to 14 residues. Written as DNA, the CDR3 is TGTGCCAGCAGCTTGCGGGGGGATGGCGGGGAGCTGTTTTTT. Translation: CASSLRGDGGELFF.

By share, this clone ranks as medium-sized. The CDR3 loop is CASSLGGVGSYEQYF. CDR3 DNA sequence: TGTGCCAGCAGCTTGGGGGGGGTAGGCTCCTACGAGCAGTACTTC. The V call is TRBV5-4, the J call TRBJ2-7; perhaps TRBD2 as D (6 bases). The CDR3 consists of 15 residues. Per the germline V gene, CDR1 is SGHNT and CDR2 is YYREEE (reference sequence). V lost 0 bases and J 0 bases, leaving 10 bases between the germline ends.